The rows below give T cell receptor beta chains drawn from one sample of a study of T cells after yellow fever vaccination. TCRdb called the 5' RACE reads again in MiXCR, with one record for every CDR3 protein. The sample carries about 630,000 distinct CDR3 sequences, 9% to 15% recorded once. The source was PBMCs, collected on the day of the yellow fever booster vaccination. Receptors originate from a man younger than 45 who received the YFV17D yellow fever vaccine. Both conserved end residues are part of each CDR3. The D gene is left open where the match is weak. Where a row states a size, it is once, few, many or the class of an expanded clone; other rows omit it.

abundance | d_gene | j_gene | v_gene | CDR3nt | CDR3aa
. | TRBD1 | TRBJ2-1 | TRBV5-1 | TGCGCCAGCAGCTTGGCCGGGACAGCGTCCTACAATGAGCAGTTCTTC | CASSLAGTASYNEQFF
. | TRBD2 | TRBJ2-1 | TRBV7-2 | TGTGCCAGCAGCTTAGATAATAGCGGGAGGGCGGGGGTCTTC | CASSLDNSGRAGVF
. | . | TRBJ2-7 | TRBV10-3 | TGTGCCATCAGTGAGTCTTATGCCGGGCGACAGCCGGGACTTTCCTACGAGCAGTACTTC | CAISESYAGRQPGLSYEQYF
. | TRBD2 | TRBJ2-7 | TRBV2 | TGTGCCAGCAGTGAGTGGGCTAGCGGGAGGGTTGACTACGAGCAGTACTTC | CASSEWASGRVDYEQYF
few | TRBD1 | TRBJ1-2 | TRBV29-1 | TGCAGCGTTGGGACAGGGGGCTATGCCTATGGCTACACCTTC | CSVGTGGYAYGYTF
few | . | TRBJ2-5 | TRBV6-1 | TGTGCCAGCAGTCCCCGCCCCAGTGGAGAGACCCAGTACTTC | CASSPRPSGETQYF
once | . | TRBJ1-6 | TRBV10-3 | TGTGCCATCAGTGACGAGTTCCCGAACTCACCCCTCCACTTT | CAISDEFPNSPLHF
few | . | TRBJ2-4 | TRBV6-5 | TGTGCCAGCAGTTACTCGAATCCAGCGGCCAAAAACATTCAGTACTTC | CASSYSNPAAKNIQYF
many | . | TRBJ2-3 | TRBV12-3/TRBV12-4 | TGTGCCAGCAGTTTGGGCCAACCTAGGACGGATACGCAGTATTTT | CASSLGQPRTDTQYF
few | . | TRBJ1-6 | TRBV7-2 | TGTGCCAGCAGCGACATCCTACTGGCCTACCCCCAATCACCCCTCCACTTT | CASSDILLAYPQSPLHF
. | . | TRBJ1-5 | TRBV19 | TGTGCCAGTAGTATGGAGGGGGGCCTGCCCCAGCATTTT | CASSMEGGLPQHF
. | . | TRBJ2-1 | TRBV7-2 | TGTGCCAGCAGCTTAAGGCCCCGGGGAAGTCTAAACAATGAGCAGTTCTTC | CASSLRPRGSLNNEQFF
few | TRBD2 | TRBJ2-5 | TRBV7-9 | TGTGCCAGCAGCTTAGAGTTAGCGGGACAAGAGACCCAGTACTTC | CASSLELAGQETQYF
. | . | TRBJ2-1 | TRBV29-1 | TGCAGCGCTGTGACAGGAGATTACAATGAGCAGTTCTTC | CSAVTGDYNEQFF
few | TRBD1 | TRBJ2-2 | TRBV3-1 | TGTGCCAGCAGCCAGACAGGGGGCCGGGGCACCGGGGAGCTGTTTTTT | CASSQTGGRGTGELFF